A single sample is the source of the 30 T cell receptor beta chains below, sequenced in a study of human T cells and chemical hapten exposure. Stated time point: pre-sensitization, week 0. The treatment here: therapeutic diphenylcyclopropenone sensitization with weekly scalp DPC. Each CDR3 protein gets one entry after TCRdb re-called the RACE reads with MiXCR. The repertoire holds around 300,000 distinct CDR3 sequences, 7.5% to 8% seen once, with around 1.2% in the top ten. Sequenced material: whole blood, taken in connection with sensitization to the hapten diphenylcyclopropenone (DPC). The receptors originated from a man between 18 and 29 years old with alopecia areata. Some clones in this sample may be carry-over from other donors' samples.

The chain combines TRBV7-8 with TRBJ1-2; D possibly corresponds to TRBD1 (5 bases). Germline assignment: CDR1 SGHVS and CDR2 FQNEAQ. Trimming pared 0 bases from V and 4 bases from J, leaving 9 bases between. This CDR3 has 14 amino acids. CDR3: CASSLARTIYGYTF. Written as DNA, the CDR3 is TGTGCCAGCAGCTTAGCGAGGACAATCTATGGCTACACCTTC.

The table lists this clonotype with a few counts. The DNA for the CDR3 is TGTGCCAGCAGTTACTCCGGAGGGGATGCTGAAGCTTTCTTT. Its protein is CASSYSGGDAEAFF. The chain joins TRBV6-2 or TRBV6-3 to TRBJ1-1, with D perhaps matching TRBD1 (5 bases). CDR1 and CDR2 from the germline V gene are MNHEY and SVGEGT. V gave up 0 bases and J gave up 6 bases, with 11 bases separating them. This CDR3 is built from 14 residues.

The rearrangement joins TRBV3-1 to TRBJ2-1, with 7 bases identical to TRBD2. Germline loops: CDR1 LGHDT, CDR2 YNNKEL (reference sequence). The CDR3 spans 20 residues. Trimming removed 4 bases from V and 4 bases from J; junction bases left unmatched: 22. This CDR3 is CASSRSRPTLGRGTYNEQFF. CDR3 nucleotide sequence: TGTGCCAGCAGCCGGAGCCGCCCTACCCTGGGGCGGGGGACTTACAATGAGCAGTTCTTC.

The J gene is TRBJ2-1, the V gene TRBV6-2 or TRBV6-3; weak D call: TRBD1 (7 bases). The CDR3 spans 11 residues. Germline CDR1 is MNHEY and CDR2 is SVGEGT. Trimming pared 7 bases from V and 13 bases from J, leaving 14 bases between. CDR3 coding DNA: TGTGCCAGCATAGGGGGGACAGTTCAGTTCTTC. Protein: CASIGGTVQFF.

This clonotype has just a few counts. The rearrangement joins TRBV7-7 to TRBJ1-4; TRBD1 aligns across 8 bases. Germline trimming cut 5 bases from V and 3 bases from J; bases unmatched to any gene: 5. This CDR3 comprises 15 residues. CDR1 is SSHAT and CDR2 is FNYEAQ in the germline V gene (reference sequence). The CDR3 DNA reads TGTGCCAGCAGCAGCGGGACAGGATCTAATGAAAAACTGTTTTTT. This translates into CASSSGTGSNEKLFF.

The J gene is TRBJ2-6, the V gene TRBV12-3 or TRBV12-4; 8 bases agree with TRBD1. V lost 5 bases to trimming and J lost 3 bases; unmatched junction nucleotides: 9. The CDR3 is made up of 17 amino acids. The CDR3 DNA reads as TGTGCCAGCAGTCCCCCAAGGACAGGGATTGGGGCCAACGTCCTGACTTTC. Protein: CASSPPRTGIGANVLTF.

This clonotype occurred a few times. The V gene is TRBV11-2, the J gene TRBJ2-2; TRBD2 aligns across 7 bases. CDR3 size: 16 residues. CDR1 is SGHAT, CDR2 FQNNGV, per germline. V was pared by 5 bases and J by 9 bases, with 15 bases of the junction left unmatched. The CDR3 DNA is TGTGCCAGCAGCAGGAGGGCGACTAGCAGCATCCGGGAGCTGTTTTTT. Translation: CASSRRATSSIRELFF.

This clonotype was seen a handful of times. J is TRBJ2-1 and V is TRBV24-1; D assignment may be TRBD1 or TRBD2 (5 bases each). Per germline, CDR1 KGHDR and CDR2 SFDVKD. The CDR3 has 12 residues. The V end lost 2 bases, the J end lost 9 bases, and 7 bases lay between the germline ends. CDR3 amino acids: CATSDSGREQFF. CDR3 sequence (DNA): TGTGCCACCAGTGATTCGGGACGTGAGCAGTTCTTC.

The V gene is TRBV11-2, the J gene TRBJ1-2; tentative D call: TRBD1 (6 bases). The CDR3 is 15 residues long. Trimming shortened V by 6 bases and J by 2 bases, and 16 bases separated the two germline ends. The germline CDR1 and CDR2 sequences are SGHAT and FQNNGV. For the CDR3, the DNA is TGTGCCAGCAGATCCTTGGCCGGGGGCAACTATGGCTACACCTTC. Translating it yields CASRSLAGGNYGYTF.

This chain links TRBV7-2 with TRBJ2-1, with D perhaps matching TRBD2 (5 bases). The V gene lost 3 bases and the J gene lost 5 bases, with 11 bases spanning the gap. Germline lookup yields CDR1 SGHTA and CDR2 FQGNSA. This CDR3 region has 14 residues. The DNA of the CDR3 is TGTGCCAGCAGCTTTTCGGGGTTTAACAATGAGCAGTTCTTC. It encodes CASSFSGFNNEQFF.

The table lists this clonotype with a few counts. The chain has TRBV11-2 and TRBJ2-1, with D tentatively TRBD1 or TRBD2 (6 bases each). CDR1 SGHAT and CDR2 FQNNGV come from the germline V gene. The CDR3 spans 13 residues. Trimming took 0 bases from V and 9 from J, leaving 9 bases between them. The CDR3 region is CASSLEGGTEQFF. DNA of the CDR3: TGTGCCAGCAGCTTAGAAGGGGGGACTGAGCAGTTCTTC.

The count of this clonotype is one. The chain uses TRBV6-5 and TRBJ2-2, with D perhaps matching TRBD2 (6 bases). The length of the CDR3 is 15 residues. The V end was cut by 6 bases, the J end by 4 bases, with 15 bases between. Germline CDR1 MNHEY, CDR2 SVGAGI. The DNA for the CDR3 is TGTGCCAGCAGAAACGGGCGGGACCCCACCGGGGAGCTGTTTTTT. Translated: CASRNGRDPTGELFF.

This clonotype was picked up a small number of times. The rearrangement uses TRBV4-3 and TRBJ2-2; no clear D gene. The V and J ends lost 0 bases and 0 bases respectively, with 11 bases between them. The CDR3 consists of 17 residues. CDR1 is LGHNA and CDR2 is YSLEER in the germline V gene. The CDR3 sequence: CASSQDRASANTGELFF. CDR3 nucleotides: TGCGCCAGCAGCCAAGATAGGGCCTCCGCGAACACCGGGGAGCTGTTTTTT.

The V gene is TRBV2, the J gene TRBJ1-2; 8 positions match TRBD1. The CDR3 length is 16 residues. V dropped 4 bases and J dropped 2; count of bases not matched to a gene: 9. CDR1 and CDR2 from the germline V gene are SNHLY and FYNNEI. DNA of the CDR3: TGTGCCAGCAGTGCCCGGACAGGGAGGGTAAACTATGGCTACACCTTC. As protein: CASSARTGRVNYGYTF.

This clonotype has at least ten counts. The gene calls are TRBV29-1 and TRBJ1-1; 7 bases line up with TRBD1. CDR1 and CDR2 (germline): SQVTM, ANQGSEA. CDR3 size: 15 residues. Trimming removed 2 bases from V and 3 bases from J; junction bases left unmatched: 9. The CDR3 reads CSVEFRGGRYTEAFF. The CDR3, as DNA: TGCAGCGTTGAATTTCGAGGGGGCAGGTACACTGAAGCTTTCTTT.

This clonotype occurred a few times. The chain has TRBV4-1 and TRBJ2-1, with TRBD2 matching 9 bases. The junction had 14 bases not matched to a gene; V was cut back by 0 bases and J by 8 bases. The CDR3 is 18 residues long. The germline V gene encodes CDR1 MGHRA and CDR2 YSYEKL. CDR3 sequence (DNA): TGCGCCAGCAGCCAAGAACAACTTACCGGGACTAGCTTGGATGAGCAGTTCTTC. It encodes CASSQEQLTGTSLDEQFF.

The V gene is TRBV7-2, the J gene TRBJ2-4, with TRBD2 as a possible D gene (5 bases). The CDR3 is 17 residues long. CDR1 is SGHTA and CDR2 is FQGNSA in the germline V gene. V gave up 5 bases and J gave up 8 bases, with 25 bases separating them. CDR3 amino acids: CASSGGSRAPIMDIQYF. The CDR3 DNA follows: TGTGCCAGCAGCGGAGGTAGTCGGGCCCCAATCATGGACATTCAGTACTTC.

The V gene is TRBV6-2 or TRBV6-3, the J gene TRBJ2-1; TRBD1 agrees at 7 bases. Losses at the gene ends were 11 bases for V and 7 bases for J; bases not matched to a gene: 8. Germline loops: CDR1 MNHEY, CDR2 SVGEGT. The CDR3 is made up of 12 amino acids. The CDR3 sequence is CAGRTGMNEQFF. DNA of the CDR3: TGTGCCGGAAGGACAGGTATGAATGAGCAGTTCTTC.

J is TRBJ2-2 and V is TRBV4-3; D gene uncertain. Looked up from germline, CDR1 is LGHNA and CDR2 is YSLEER. V gave up 5 bases and J gave up 1 base, with 5 bases separating them. The CDR3 has 13 residues. The CDR3 region has the DNA TGCGCCAGCAGCAAGAAGAACACCGGGGAGCTGTTTTTT. Amino acids: CASSKKNTGELFF.

The chain recombines TRBV10-3 with TRBJ1-2; D remains ambiguous. CDR1 is ENHRY, CDR2 SYGVKD, per germline. V gave up 3 bases and J gave up 4 bases, with 18 bases separating them. The CDR3 has 16 residues. The CDR3 DNA reads TGTGCCATCAGTGAACGGCAGGACGGATATTTCTATGGCTACACCTTC. Translation: CAISERQDGYFYGYTF.

The V and J genes are TRBV9 and TRBJ1-5; 7 bases are a match to TRBD1. The CDR3 is 15 amino acids. The germline CDR1 and CDR2 sequences are SGDLS and YYNGEE. V lost 3 bases, J lost 1 base, and 4 bases stayed unmatched. This chain's CDR3 is CASSGTGWSNQPQHF. CDR3 DNA sequence: TGTGCCAGCAGCGGGACAGGCTGGAGCAATCAGCCCCAGCATTTT.

This clonotype has a handful of counts. V is TRBV7-2 and J is TRBJ2-2; D is ambiguous. Germline CDR1 is SGHTA and CDR2 is FQGNSA. Trimming shortened V by 2 bases and J by 5 bases, and 6 bases separated the two germline ends. The CDR3 contains 13 residues. Here the CDR3 DNA reads TGTGCCAGCAGCTTAACCCCTACCGGGGAGCTGTTTTTT. It translates to CASSLTPTGELFF.

The V and J genes are TRBV15 and TRBJ2-7, with D possibly matching TRBD1 (6 bases). The ends were cut back, 4 bases at V and 5 bases at J, with 12 bases in the middle. The germline gives CDR1 LNHNV, CDR2 YYDKDF (reference sequence). This CDR3 comprises 13 residues. CDR3 region: CATSINRDDEQYV. DNA for the CDR3: TGTGCCACCAGCATTAACAGGGATGACGAGCAGTACGTC.

This clonotype was observed many times. The chain recombines TRBV6-2 or TRBV6-3 with TRBJ2-3; D remains ambiguous. Trimming stripped 0 bases from V and 4 bases from J, with 2 bases between. CDR3 size: 12 residues. Germline CDR1 reads MNHEY; CDR2 reads SVGEGT. The CDR3 here is CASSYSSDTQYF. In DNA, the CDR3 is TGTGCCAGCAGTTACTCGTCAGATACGCAGTATTTT.

The chain combines TRBV12-3 or TRBV12-4 with TRBJ2-5; D may be TRBD1 (6 bases). V was clipped by 6 bases and J by 5 bases, with 19 bases between them. The CDR3 is 15 amino acids. This CDR3 reads CASRPRGGASETQYF. CDR3 nucleotides: TGTGCCAGCAGGCCCAGGGGTGGAGCATCGGAGACCCAGTACTTC.

In this sample, this clonotype turned up a few times. This chain uses TRBV7-2 with TRBJ2-1; D gene unclear. The CDR3 is 12 amino acids. Germline V gene sequence: CDR1 SGHTA, CDR2 FQGNSA. The ends were cut back, 5 bases at V and 8 bases at J, with 10 bases in the middle. The chain's CDR3 is CASSPSKDEQFF. Here the CDR3 DNA reads TGTGCCAGCAGCCCGAGTAAGGATGAGCAGTTCTTC.

The chain has TRBV7-3 and TRBJ2-1; no definite D call. Germline V gives CDR1 SGHTA, CDR2 FQGTGA. This CDR3 has 12 amino acids. The V end lost 1 base, the J end lost 9 bases, and 7 bases lay between the germline ends. The CDR3 nucleotides read TGTGCCAGCAGCTTAATTAGTACTGAGCAGTTCTTC. It specifies CASSLISTEQFF.

This clonotype was picked up many times. This chain uses TRBV20-1 with TRBJ2-1; the D gene is possibly TRBD2 (6 bases). V lost 7 bases and J 1 base, leaving 11 bases between the germline ends. This CDR3 has 13 amino acids. In germline, CDR1 is DFQATT, CDR2 SNEGSKA (reference sequence). CDR3: CSVGGVSYNEQFF. For the CDR3, the DNA is TGCAGTGTCGGCGGGGTTTCCTACAATGAGCAGTTCTTC.

Many counts were recorded for this clonotype. The chain joins TRBV6-2 or TRBV6-3 to TRBJ1-1; 7 bases line up with TRBD1. Germline V gene data show CDR1 as MNHEY and CDR2 as SVGEGT. V shed 3 bases, J shed 6 bases, and the junction held 4 bases outside the gene matches. The CDR3 totals 13 residues. The CDR3 nucleotides read TGTGCCAGCAGTTATTCGAGGGGGCCTGAAGCTTTCTTT. Its protein product is CASSYSRGPEAFF.

The rearrangement links TRBV28 to TRBJ2-2, with D uncertain. The CDR3 loop spans 14 amino acids. Germline V lookup: CDR1 MDHEN, CDR2 SYDVKM. Between the trimmed V and J ends, which lost 3 bases and 7 bases, there was a span of 12 bases. Written as DNA, the CDR3 is TGTGCCAGCAGTTTCCTTAGGTTGGTCGGGGAGCTGTTTTTT. Protein: CASSFLRLVGELFF.